One and the same sample provided the 10 T cell receptor beta chains below, sequenced in a study of early T cells in non-severe SARS-CoV-2 infection. TCRdb ran MiXCR on the 5' RACE reads and lists one entry per CDR3 protein. The sample has tens of thousands of distinct CDR3 sequences, roughly 4.5% seen once. Sample: whole blood. The source of these receptors is an adult who was a healthcare worker with PCR-confirmed SARS-CoV-2 infection or an uninfected control (not recorded which).

This chain uses TRBV5-4 with TRBJ1-6; possible D gene TRBD1, 5 bases. Germline V lookup: CDR1 SGHNT, CDR2 YYREEE (reference sequence). Trimming stripped 4 bases from V and 10 bases from J, with 15 bases between. The CDR3 is 14 amino acids. The CDR3 DNA is TGTGCCAGCAGCGTGGGACTCATAAGGTCACCCCTCCACTTT. This gives the protein CASSVGLIRSPLHF.

This clonotype was recorded many times. The genes are TRBV7-2 and TRBJ1-5; the match to TRBD1 covers 8 bases. Germline V gene data show CDR1 as SGHTA and CDR2 as FQGNSA. This CDR3 region has 15 residues. Unmatched junction bases numbered 8, after V lost 5 bases and J lost 5 bases. In nucleotides, the CDR3 is TGTGCCAGCAGCACCCGGACAGGGCTGGATCAGCCCCAGCATTTT. It encodes CASSTRTGLDQPQHF.

This clonotype was picked up many times. V is TRBV7-8 and J is TRBJ2-2; the match to TRBD2 covers 8 bases. Germline V gene sequence: CDR1 SGHVS, CDR2 FQNEAQ. The CDR3 is 15 residues long. The V and J ends lost 3 bases and 5 bases, in that order; junction bases with no gene match: 5. In DNA form, the CDR3 reads TGTGCCAGCAGCTTCGCGGGGGGACCGACCGGGGAGCTGTTTTTT. Its protein is CASSFAGGPTGELFF.

In its sample, this clonotype was seen a few times. The rearrangement joins TRBV20-1 to TRBJ2-1, with D perhaps TRBD2 (5 bases). CDR3 length equals 15 residues. The V and J ends lost 0 bases and 0 bases respectively, with 9 bases between them. CDR1 and CDR2 (germline): DFQATT, SNEGSKA (reference sequence). The CDR3 region has the DNA TGCAGTGCTAGAGAGGTAACTAGCTCCTACAATGAGCAGTTCTTC. Translated, it gives CSAREVTSSYNEQFF.

A few counts support this clonotype. V usage is TRBV28 and J usage is TRBJ2-2; D uncertain. Germline V gene lookup returns CDR1 MDHEN and CDR2 SYDVKM. The germline V and J ends were trimmed by 5 bases and 4 bases, with 11 bases remaining between them. The CDR3 runs 14 residues. The CDR3 spells CASSGIAGTGELFF. The CDR3 DNA sequence: TGTGCCAGCAGTGGAATAGCCGGCACCGGGGAGCTGTTTTTT. Filled out from reference TRBV28 and TRBJ2-2, the complete variable domain reads DVKVTQSSRYLVKRTGEKVFLECVQDMDHENMFWYRQDPGLGLRLIYFSYDVKMKEKGDIPEGYSVSREKKERFSLILESASTNQTSMYLCASSGIAGTGELFFGEGSRLTVL.

This clonotype was detected ten times or more. The V call is TRBV15, the J call TRBJ2-1; D is ambiguous. CDR3 size: 14 residues. V dropped 0 bases and J dropped 7 bases, with 10 bases sitting between them. Germline V gives CDR1 LNHNV, CDR2 YYDKDF (reference sequence). For the CDR3, the DNA is TGTGCCACCAGCAGAGATACCCTTCGGAATGAGCAGTTCTTC. It yields the protein CATSRDTLRNEQFF.

This clonotype is categorized as medium-sized. The CDR3 loop reads CSASKGYGYTF. For the CDR3, the DNA is TGCAGTGCTAGTAAAGGCTATGGCTACACCTTC. This chain links TRBV20-1 with TRBJ1-2, with unresolved D. Germline lookup yields CDR1 DFQATT and CDR2 SNEGSKA (reference sequence). The CDR3 extends over 11 amino acids. V lost 3 bases and J 4 bases, leaving 6 bases between the germline ends.

This clonotype showed up many times. The gene calls are TRBV20-1 and TRBJ1-5; 7 bases align to TRBD1. CDR3 length: 13 amino acids. Germline lookup yields CDR1 DFQATT and CDR2 SNEGSKA (reference sequence). V trimming: 4 bases; J trimming: 6 bases; junction bases outside the gene matches: 6. CDR3 bases: TGCAGTGCTACGACAGGGTTTGGTCAGCCCCAGCATTTT. This gives the protein CSATTGFGQPQHF.

In its sample, this clonotype was seen many times. The rearrangement links TRBV6-1 to TRBJ2-7, with 7 bases identical to TRBD1. The germline V gene has CDR1 MNHNS and CDR2 SASEGT. There are 13 residues in the CDR3. V dropped 8 bases and J dropped 0; count of bases not matched to a gene: 4. In nucleotides, the CDR3 is TGTGCCAGCGGAACAGGGGCCTCCTACGAGCAGTACTTC. Translated, it gives CASGTGASYEQYF.

This clonotype was picked up many times. This chain connects TRBV10-1 to TRBJ2-3, with 10 bases identical to TRBD1. This CDR3 has 20 amino acids. The V segment lost 6 bases and the J segment 2 bases; nucleotides outside the gene matches: 20. The V gene's germline CDR1 is WNHNN and CDR2 SYGVQD (reference sequence). The chain's CDR3 is CASSPLERGQGWFATDTQYF. DNA for the CDR3: TGCGCCAGCAGCCCGCTTGAACGGGGACAGGGGTGGTTCGCCACAGATACGCAGTATTTT.